This T cell receptor beta chain came from a study of blood T cell repertoires in COVID-19. The overall study: Sites in the United States, Italy and Spain provided acute and convalescent COVID-19 samples. T cells, B-cell-depleted T cells, or PBMCs supplied cDNA or gDNA.

Authors' processing steps: Reference gene primer amplification gave nucleated cell count estimates. Assay: immunoSEQ multiplex PCR; the TCRdb copy retains only in-frame clones and omits some. The V and J calls and clone size are taken from that table; D and trimming were inferred from the DNA. The repertoire holds a few hundred thousand clones, 75% to 85% seen once, with 6.5% to 9% in the top ten. Ten or more counts support this clone. In germline, CDR1 is SEHNR, CDR2 FQNEAQ (reference sequence). CDR3 length equals 13 residues. Trimming left V 6 bases short and J 5 bases short, with 10 bases between. The clonotype comes from a woman aged 40 to 55 with acute COVID-19. Sequenced sample: PBMCs or T cells enriched from blood (not recorded which). This sequence joins TRBV7-9 and TRBJ2-2, with D perhaps TRBD1 (6 bases). The CDR3 DNA is TGTGCCAGCAGAGGACAGTTAACCGGGGAGCTGTTTTTT. It translates to CASRGQLTGELFF.